These 28 T cell receptor beta chains came from one sample sequenced in a study of shared clonotypes between healthy human individuals. This table comes from immunoSEQ multiplex PCR, and its TCRdb copy is limited to in-frame clones, with some not included. The table has 1.5 million to 2.5 million clones, roughly 94% seen once. Naivety among CD8 cells was defined by CD45RO negativity and positive CCR7 selection, thereby excluding terminally differentiated effector memory CD45RA+ cells. What was sequenced was naive CD8+ T cells sorted from blood. These receptor sequences come from a young man in good health.

The V call is TRBV6-5, the J call TRBJ1-2; D remains unclear. CDR1 and CDR2 (germline): MNHEY, SVGAGI. Trimming pared 8 bases from V and 7 bases from J, leaving 17 bases between. The CDR3 is 13 amino acids. The CDR3 region is CASRSGDSGGYTF. As DNA, the CDR3 is TGTGCCAGCCGATCAGGAGACTCGGGTGGCTACACCTTC.

A note on this clone: A junction boundary mismatches the germline segment, possibly from a read error. The V gene is TRBV10-3, the J gene TRBJ1-3; 7 bases line up with TRBD1. Germline-derived CDR1 and CDR2 are ENHRY and SYGVKD. CDR3 size: 15 residues. The CDR3 is CAISENRGAGDTIYF. As DNA, the CDR3 is TGTGCCATCAGTGAAAACAGGGGAGCTGGAGACACCATATATTTT.

The chain carries TRBV5-1 and TRBJ2-7; D call uncertain. Trimming removed 6 bases at V and 5 bases at J, with 15 bases between. Germline V gene data show CDR1 as SGHRS and CDR2 as YFSETQ. This CDR3 comprises 13 residues. This chain's CDR3 is CASTPPHGNEQYF. The CDR3 nucleotides read TGCGCCAGCACCCCGCCGCATGGTAACGAGCAGTACTTC.

Turning to this clone: The same CDR3 is also encoded by other DNA sequences in this sample. The chain couples TRBV11-2 to TRBJ2-3; no reliable D call. This CDR3 region has 12 residues. The ends were cut back, 2 bases at V and 6 bases at J, with 6 bases in the middle. Looked up from germline, CDR1 is SGHAT and CDR2 is FQNNGV. The CDR3 spells CASSLLLDTQYF. CDR3 sequence (DNA): TGTGCCAGCAGCTTACTTTTGGATACGCAGTATTTT.

This clone occurred once. This sequence joins TRBV14 and TRBJ1-3; D uncertain. V was clipped by 5 bases and J by 0 bases, with 8 bases between them. The CDR3 contains 14 residues. Germline CDR1 SGHDN, CDR2 FVKESK. The CDR3 nucleotides are TGTGCCAGCAGCGAGGGTTCCTCTGGAAACACCATATATTTT. This sequence encodes CASSEGSSGNTIYF.

In its sample, this clone was seen once. This sequence joins TRBV6-1 and TRBJ1-6; D might be TRBD1 (5 bases). The CDR3 covers 13 residues. V lost 8 bases, J lost 9 bases, and 14 bases lay in between. CDR1 and CDR2 from the germline V gene are MNHNS and SASEGT. CDR3 residues: CASFWQGGSPLHF. The CDR3 DNA is TGTGCCAGCTTTTGGCAGGGTGGTTCACCCCTCCACTTT.

Note on this clone: In the same sample, other DNA sequences code for this CDR3. V gene TRBV4-3 combines with J gene TRBJ2-7; maybe TRBD2 (5 bases). Germline V lookup: CDR1 LGHNA, CDR2 YSLEER. Trimming took 0 bases from V and 2 from J, leaving 11 bases between them. The CDR3 consists of 15 residues. CDR3 loop: CASSQDRGPTYEQYF. CDR3 coding DNA: TGCGCCAGCAGCCAAGATCGAGGGCCCACCTACGAGCAGTACTTC.

The V call is TRBV6-1, the J call TRBJ2-7, with D tentatively TRBD1 (6 bases). The germline gives CDR1 MNHNS, CDR2 SASEGT. This CDR3 is 15 amino acids long. The V and J ends lost 2 bases and 1 base respectively, with 12 bases between them. Here the CDR3 reads CASSEMDRGSYEQYF. CDR3 sequence (DNA): TGTGCCAGCAGTGAAATGGATAGGGGGTCCTACGAGCAGTACTTC.

This chain uses TRBV28 with TRBJ2-7; 10 bases line up with TRBD2. CDR1 is MDHEN and CDR2 is SYDVKM in the germline V gene. J was trimmed by 13 bases and V by 5 bases; bases with no gene match: 14. The CDR3 spans 14 residues. CDR3 DNA: TGTGCCAGCAGTCCCCCACTTGTAGCGGGGGGCCTCTACTTC. The encoded protein is CASSPPLVAGGLYF.

On this clone: This specimen includes other DNA sequences encoding the same CDR3. The V call is TRBV19, the J call TRBJ1-5; 8 bases are a match to TRBD1. The germline V gene has CDR1 LNHDA and CDR2 SQIVND (reference sequence). CDR3 length: 15 residues. V lost 1 base, J lost 1 base, and 0 bases stayed unmatched. The CDR3 region has the DNA TGTGCCAGTAGTATAGGACAGGGGAGCAATCAGCCCCAGCATTTT. Protein sequence: CASSIGQGSNQPQHF.

The chain carries TRBV30 and TRBJ2-3; D perhaps matches TRBD2 (6 bases). Germline V CDR1 and CDR2: GTSNPN, SVGIG (reference sequence). V was pared by 0 bases and J by 5 bases, with 12 bases between. The CDR3 totals 14 residues. The CDR3 coding sequence is TGTGCCTGGAGTGTACGGGGGATCGGAGATACGCAGTATTTT. Its translation: CAWSVRGIGDTQYF.

The chain combines TRBV27 with TRBJ1-2; D not certain. This CDR3 has 15 residues. Germline CDR1 and CDR2: MNHEY and SMNVEV (reference sequence). The V gene lost 5 bases and the J gene lost 4 bases, with 17 bases spanning the gap. The CDR3 coding sequence is TGTGCCAGCAGTCAGACATTGGACGGTTCCTATGGCTACACCTTC. Amino acid sequence: CASSQTLDGSYGYTF.

This chain links TRBV10-1 with TRBJ2-2, with TRBD1 as a possible D gene (5 bases). Germline V gives CDR1 WNHNN, CDR2 SYGVQD (reference sequence). CDR3 size: 13 residues. The ends were cut back, 11 bases at V and 4 bases at J, with 14 bases in the middle. This chain's CDR3 is CASGQGITGELFF. The CDR3 DNA sequence: TGCGCCTCAGGTCAGGGAATCACCGGGGAGCTGTTTTTT.

The rearrangement links TRBV11-2 to TRBJ1-1, with D possibly being TRBD1 (5 bases). Per the germline V gene, CDR1 is SGHAT and CDR2 is FQNNGV. The CDR3 covers 14 residues. V shed 8 bases and J shed 1 base, with 14 bases lying between them. The CDR3 DNA sequence: TGTGCCAGCGCTCAGGGCGGGGGGAACACTGAAGCTTTCTTT. Its protein is CASAQGGGNTEAFF.

This clone occurred once. CDR3 nucleotide sequence: TGTGCCAGCAGCTCCCCGATGAATACGCAGTATTTT. This sequence encodes CASSSPMNTQYF. J is TRBJ2-3 and V is TRBV11-2; D remains unclear. This CDR3 region has 12 residues. Trimming removed 4 bases at V and 7 bases at J, with 9 bases between. Germline V gene sequence: CDR1 SGHAT, CDR2 FQNNGV.

This clone was detected once. This chain joins TRBV2 and TRBJ1-2; no clear D. The CDR3 covers 15 residues. V was pared by 1 base and J by 2 bases, with 11 bases between. CDR1 and CDR2 (germline): SNHLY, FYNNEI. CDR3 region: CASSEDSSTNYGYTF. The CDR3 bases are TGTGCCAGCAGTGAAGACAGCTCGACCAACTATGGCTACACCTTC.

The rearrangement uses TRBV2 and TRBJ1-1; D not certain. Trimming cost V 4 bases and J 2 bases, with 11 bases left between them. CDR1 and CDR2 from the germline V gene are SNHLY and FYNNEI. The CDR3 is 14 amino acids. CDR3 loop: CASSAGDENTEAFF. DNA for the CDR3: TGTGCCAGCAGTGCAGGCGACGAAAACACTGAAGCTTTCTTT.

Turning to this clone: This CDR3 is also generated by other DNA sequences in the sample. This rearrangement joins TRBV27 to TRBJ1-5, with no clear D. The ends were cut back, 0 bases at V and 3 bases at J, with 3 bases in the middle. The CDR3 loop spans 13 amino acids. Per the germline V gene, CDR1 is MNHEY and CDR2 is SMNVEV (reference sequence). As DNA, the CDR3 is TGTGCCAGCAGTTTATCTTCCAATCAGCCCCAGCATTTT. Its protein product is CASSLSSNQPQHF.

Only a few counts were recorded for this clone. This sample also contains other DNA sequences that code for the same CDR3. The gene calls are TRBV4-1 and TRBJ2-3; D is perhaps TRBD2 (6 bases). V lost 1 base, J lost 5 bases, and 7 bases lay in between. Germline CDR1 reads MGHRA; CDR2 reads YSYEKL. CDR3 length: 13 amino acids. For the CDR3, the DNA is TGCGCCAGCAGCCAAGTCGGGGGAGATACGCAGTATTTT. This codes for CASSQVGGDTQYF.

As for this clone: The same CDR3 also results from other DNA sequences found in this sample. The V call is TRBV11-2, the J call TRBJ2-7; TRBD2 matches 9 bases. The CDR3 extends over 15 amino acids. Germline CDR1 reads SGHAT; CDR2 reads FQNNGV. V was clipped by 3 bases and J by 4 bases; unmatched bases: 7. The DNA for the CDR3 is TGTGCCAGCAGCTTTGGGGCGGGGGGGCCTTACGAGCAGTACTTC. Translation: CASSFGAGGPYEQYF.

The genes are TRBV11-2 and TRBJ2-2, with TRBD2 matching over 9 bases. After removal of 5 bases from V and 6 bases from J, the junction contained 7 bases not matched to a gene. Germline CDR1 SGHAT, CDR2 FQNNGV. The CDR3 covers 15 residues. The CDR3: CASSNLAGAAGELFF. The CDR3 DNA is TGTGCCAGCAGCAACTTAGCGGGAGCGGCCGGGGAGCTGTTTTTT.

This chain links TRBV6-5 with TRBJ1-2; 9 bases fit TRBD1. Unmatched junction bases numbered 9, after V lost 4 bases and J lost 3 bases. The CDR3 runs 16 residues. Germline V gene lookup returns CDR1 MNHEY and CDR2 SVGAGI. CDR3 sequence reads: CASSLSRTGDYYGYTF. In nucleotides, the CDR3 is TGTGCCAGCAGTTTGAGTCGGACAGGGGACTACTATGGCTACACCTTC.

The chain joins TRBV5-1 to TRBJ2-7; perhaps TRBD2 as D (6 bases). The V end was cut by 1 base, the J end by 4 bases, with 12 bases between. Germline CDR1 and CDR2: SGHRS and YFSETQ. The CDR3 extends over 14 amino acids. CDR3 protein: CASSLRESLYEQYF. The CDR3 DNA follows: TGCGCCAGCAGCTTGCGGGAGTCGCTATACGAGCAGTACTTC.

This chain joins TRBV19 and TRBJ1-5; possible D gene TRBD1, 6 bases. Germline CDR1 and CDR2: LNHDA and SQIVND (reference sequence). The CDR3 spans 16 residues. With 1 base removed from V and 0 bases from J, the gap between germline ends came to 10 bases. The CDR3 nucleotides read TGTGCCAGTAGTATAGCAGGGGTGGATAGCAATCAGCCCCAGCATTTT. It encodes CASSIAGVDSNQPQHF.

The chain couples TRBV4-3 to TRBJ2-2, with TRBD2 matching 10 bases. This CDR3 is built from 18 residues. V gave up 2 bases and J gave up 4 bases; unmatched junction bases: 10. The germline V gene has CDR1 LGHNA and CDR2 YSLEER. The CDR3 DNA is TGCGCCAGCAGCCAACGTTTAGAAGCGGGAGGGTCCACCGGGGAGCTGTTTTTT. This encodes CASSQRLEAGGSTGELFF.

This clone showed up just once. The V call is TRBV6-1, the J call TRBJ1-2, with TRBD1 identical over 8 bases. Per germline, CDR1 MNHNS and CDR2 SASEGT. V was clipped by 2 bases and J by 2 bases; unmatched bases: 7. This CDR3 is 16 amino acids long. For the CDR3, the DNA is TGTGCCAGCAGTGAATGGAGGACAGGGAACAACTATGGCTACACCTTC. This sequence encodes CASSEWRTGNNYGYTF.

The CDR3 nucleotides are TGCGCCAGCAGCCAAGCTACAGGGGGACGCACAGATACGCAGTATTTT. This codes for CASSQATGGRTDTQYF. The rearrangement joins TRBV4-3 to TRBJ2-3; 8 bases agree with TRBD1. This CDR3 contains 16 residues. Trimming at V came to 1 base and at J to 1 base, leaving 4 bases not matched to a gene. Germline loops: CDR1 LGHNA, CDR2 YSLEER.

The chain employs TRBV6-5 and TRBJ1-2, with a tentative D call TRBD1 (6 bases). The CDR3 extends over 13 amino acids. Germline V gives CDR1 MNHEY, CDR2 SVGAGI. The germline V and J ends were trimmed by 2 bases and 7 bases, with 11 bases remaining between them. DNA of the CDR3: TGTGCCAGCAGTTACACAGGGAACGGTGGCTACACCTTC. Its translation: CASSYTGNGGYTF.